A selection of T cell receptor beta chains follows, all from one sample in a study of T cell clonotyping in hematopoietic cell transplantation. The repertoire was sequenced with immunoSEQ multiplex PCR; TCRdb's copy has only in-frame clones and lacks some. The data contain roughly 6,000 clones, just under 90% of them seen just once; the ten biggest clones take up approximately 5.8%. Sequencing used peripheral blood mononuclear cells, obtained 100 days after allogeneic stem cell transplant. The receptors here all came from a female patient aged 40-49 years who had an allogeneic stem cell transplant from a related donor, so the T cells may come from the graft donor. Some clones in this sample may be carry-over from other donors' samples. CDR3s include the opening cysteine and the closing phenylalanine or tryptophan. The D gene is left open where the match is weak. Some rows have no size entry. The others give once, few or many, or a class for an expanded clone.

13	.	TRBV5-1	TRBJ1-2	TRBD1	TGCGCCAGCGGAGGGGGCGCCGGCTATGGCTACACCTTC	CASGGGAGYGYTF
14	.	TRBV5-8	TRBJ1-2	.	TGTGCCAGCAGCTTGGGGGGCCTGAGGGTCGGCTACACCTTC	CASSLGGLRVGYTF
15	.	TRBV5-1	TRBJ2-7	.	TGCGCCAGCAGCTTGGGGTGGGACTTCGGGTACGAGCAGTACTTC	CASSLGWDFGYEQYF
16	.	TRBV19	TRBJ2-2	.	TGTGCCAGTAGTACCCCCGCGGGACGGGTCACCGGGGAGCTGTTTTTT	CASSTPAGRVTGELFF
20	.	TRBV19	TRBJ2-1	TRBD2	TGTGCCAGTAGTACAGGGGGGCGAGTCGGGACTAGCGGGAGCACGGATGAGCAGTTCTTC	CASSTGGRVGTSGSTDEQFF
13	.	TRBV7-2	TRBJ2-1	.	TGTGCCAGCAGTCGACGGGATCAACATGAGCAGTTCTTC	CASSRRDQHEQFF
15	.	TRBV7-2	TRBJ2-6	.	TGTGCCAGCAGCTTACACCGTTCCGGGGCCAACGTCCTGACTTTC	CASSLHRSGANVLTF
16	.	TRBV5-1	TRBJ2-7	.	TGCGCCAGCAGCTGGCCCGGGGGACAGAGCTCCTACGAGCAGTACTTC	CASSWPGGQSSYEQYF
12	.	TRBV2	TRBJ1-5	.	TGTGCCAGCCAGGGTAGCAATCAGCCCCAGCATTTT	CASQGSNQPQHF
15	.	TRBV5-8	TRBJ2-7	TRBD1	TGTGCCAGCAGCTTAACCGGGACAGGGAGCTACGAGCAGTACTTC	CASSLTGTGSYEQYF
13	.	TRBV11-3	TRBJ2-3	.	TGTGCCAGCAGCGCCCGGGACACACATACGCAGTATTTT	CASSARDTHTQYF
14	.	TRBV28	TRBJ2-7	TRBD2	TGTGCCAGCAGTTTAAGCGGGAGGGCCTTCGAGCAGTACTTC	CASSLSGRAFEQYF
15	.	TRBV5-4	TRBJ2-7	TRBD2	TGTGCCAGCAGCAAAAGCGGGAGCAAGAGGTACGAGCAGTACTTC	CASSKSGSKRYEQYF
14	.	TRBV7-2	TRBJ2-4	.	TGTGCCAGCAGCTTAGGTCGAGGGGAAAACATTCAGTACTTC	CASSLGRGENIQYF
14	.	TRBV28	TRBJ2-7	.	TGTGCCAGCAGTTTCGGGGTAGGGAACTACGAGCAGTACTTC	CASSFGVGNYEQYF
14	.	TRBV15	TRBJ2-3	.	TGTGCCACCAGCAGTCCAGGAGGGCCAGATACGCAGTATTTT	CATSSPGGPDTQYF
15	once	TRBV28	TRBJ1-2	TRBD1	TGTGCCAGCAGTTCCCTGGACAGGGGGCTGAAGGGCTACACCTTC	CASSSLDRGLKGYTF
15	.	TRBV6-5	TRBJ2-1	TRBD2	TGTGCCAGCAGTTACGTGGGGACTAGCGGGAATGAGCAGTTCTTC	CASSYVGTSGNEQFF
15	.	TRBV28	TRBJ2-7	.	TGTGCCAGCGGAGGGGGGGGGTGGATCTCCTACGAGCAGTACTTC	CASGGGGWISYEQYF
14	.	TRBV19	TRBJ2-3	.	TGTGCCAGTATAGCTGGAGGGCGATCCGATACGCAGTATTTT	CASIAGGRSDTQYF
15	.	TRBV25-1	TRBJ2-2	.	TGTGCCAGCAGTGCATTAGCTGCCAACACCGGGGAGCTGTTTTTT	CASSALAANTGELFF
17	once	TRBV15	TRBJ2-5	TRBD1	TGTGCCACCAGCAGAGATTACGGCAGGGGGCATCAAGAGACCCAGTACTTC	CATSRDYGRGHQETQYF
17	.	TRBV7-2	TRBJ2-1	TRBD2	TGTGCCAGCCAGAGCCCTAGCGGGAGATCGGTCTACAATGAGCAGTTCTTC	CASQSPSGRSVYNEQFF
16	.	TRBV12-5	TRBJ1-1	.	TGTGCTAGTGGTTTGGTACGGGGGGGCGGGAACACTGAAGCTTTCTTT	CASGLVRGGGNTEAFF
14	.	TRBV5-1	TRBJ1-5	.	TGCGCCAGCAGCTTGGTTGGGGGCAATCAGCCCCAGCATTTT	CASSLVGGNQPQHF
19	.	TRBV19	TRBJ2-4	TRBD2	TGTGCCAGTAGTATATCTGCGGGAGGGTCTAATTATGTCAAAAACATTCAGTACTTC	CASSISAGGSNYVKNIQYF
12	.	TRBV14	TRBJ2-7	.	TGTGCCAGCAGCCAAGATAATATCGAGCAGTACTTC	CASSQDNIEQYF
18	.	TRBV7-8	TRBJ2-2	TRBD2	TGTGCCAGCAGCCCCGTAGGAATGCGGGAGGTCGACACCGGGGAGCTGTTTTTT	CASSPVGMREVDTGELFF
16	.	TRBV4-1	TRBJ1-1	.	TGCGCCAGCAGCCAAGAGCCAGGGTGGAGGGCCACTGAAGCTTTCTTT	CASSQEPGWRATEAFF